This TCR beta chain was identified in a study of cytotoxic CD8 clonotypes in ibrutinib-treated CLL. General observations from the study: Whereas clonality rose at ibrutinib response, it declined toward baseline at progression.

Profiled with immunoSEQ multiplex PCR; TCRdb holds only in-frame clones, not every one. The sample lists 200,000 to 250,000 clones; about three quarters were seen once. This CDR3 comprises 11 residues. CDR1 and CDR2 from the germline V gene are MDHEN and SYDVKM. With 5 bases removed from V and 6 bases from J, the gap between germline ends came to 6 bases. Note on this clone: Antigen: not known. The sample has other DNA sequences that encode this CDR3 too.

Sample: PBMCs, taken after 24 months of ibrutinib treatment. The chain combines TRBV28 with TRBJ2-3, with D unresolved. This TCR derives from a human donor with chronic lymphocytic leukemia. Here the CDR3 reads CASSPTDTQYF. CDR3 nucleotide sequence: TGTGCCAGCAGTCCGACGGATACGCAGTATTTT.